These 12 T cell receptor beta chains share one sample of origin, sequenced in a study of T cell repertoires in cytomegalovirus infection. TCRdb fed the reads into MiXCR, producing one record per CDR3 protein. The sample shows 75,000 to 100,000 distinct CDR3 sequences, approximately 30% of them seen only once. What these receptors recognize is not known. Sequenced here: CD8+ T cells from cultured PBMCs, sampled from culture after CMV antigen stimulation. Every receptor here comes from a human donor in good health (CMV status not recorded). Some clones in this sample may be carry-over from other donors' samples.

V and J are TRBV7-3 and TRBJ1-1; 7 bases fit TRBD1. There are 16 residues in the CDR3. The germline CDR1 and CDR2 sequences are SGHTA and FQGTGA. V shed 5 bases and J 0 bases; nucleotides not matched to a gene: 9. This CDR3 reads CASSHGQEIMNTEAFF. The CDR3 DNA is TGTGCCAGCAGCCATGGACAGGAGATCATGAACACTGAAGCTTTCTTT. The full variable domain, its missing parts supplied by reference TRBV7-3 and TRBJ1-1, is GAGVSQTPSNKVTEKGKYVELRCDPISGHTALYWYRQSLGQGPEFLIYFQGTGAADDSGLPNDRFFAVRPEGSVSTLKIQRTERGDSAVYLCASSHGQEIMNTEAFFGQGTRLTVV.

The chain employs TRBV12-3 or TRBV12-4 and TRBJ2-3; no firm D call. The CDR3 length is 14 residues. Trimming shortened V by 0 bases and J by 1 base, and 5 bases separated the two germline ends. The CDR3 DNA reads as TGTGCCAGCAGTTTAGCGCAGGGCACAGATACGCAGTATTTT. Its protein is CASSLAQGTDTQYF.

At least ten counts were recorded for this clonotype. The rearrangement uses TRBV20-1 and TRBJ1-1; the match to TRBD1 covers 10 bases. CDR1 and CDR2 from the germline V gene are DFQATT and SNEGSKA (reference sequence). J lost 0 bases, V lost 7 bases, and 11 bases had no gene match. This CDR3 has 16 amino acids. CDR3 sequence reads: CSVKTGGLIMNTEAFF. CDR3 coding DNA: TGCAGTGTTAAGACAGGGGGCCTCATTATGAACACTGAAGCTTTCTTT.

This chain connects TRBV7-9 to TRBJ2-5; D may be TRBD2 (6 bases). The CDR3 sequence is 15 residues long. V lost 4 bases and J 4 bases, leaving 16 bases between the germline ends. Germline assignment: CDR1 SEHNR and CDR2 FQNEAQ (reference sequence). Here the CDR3 reads CASSSGLSIRETQYF. The CDR3 DNA sequence: TGTGCCAGCAGCTCCGGACTATCCATTAGAGAGACCCAGTACTTC.

In its sample, this clonotype was seen a few times. The genes are TRBV7-9 and TRBJ1-6; D gene unclear. The length of the CDR3 is 14 residues. The V gene's germline CDR1 is SEHNR and CDR2 FQNEAQ (reference sequence). The germline V and J ends were trimmed by 6 bases and 10 bases, with 16 bases remaining between them. For the CDR3, the DNA is TGTGCCAGCAGATCGGGCCCAGGTGGGTCACCCCTCCACTTT. Amino acid sequence: CASRSGPGGSPLHF.

The chain joins TRBV6-5 to TRBJ1-2; no reliable D call. Germline V gene lookup returns CDR1 MNHEY and CDR2 SVGAGI. CDR3 length: 14 amino acids. V was trimmed by 8 bases and J by 0 bases, leaving 13 bases between them. For the CDR3, the DNA is TGTGCCAGCCGGAAAGTTCCAGCTAACTATGGCTACACCTTC. Its protein product is CASRKVPANYGYTF.

The chain is built from TRBV12-3 or TRBV12-4 and TRBJ1-1; maybe TRBD1 (5 bases). V was trimmed by 4 bases and J by 10 bases, leaving 10 bases between them. The CDR3 covers 11 residues. DNA for the CDR3: TGTGCCAGCAGTTCCAGGGTCGGAGCTTTCTTT. Residues: CASSSRVGAFF.

This clonotype was recorded many times. The chain carries TRBV28 and TRBJ1-5; 9 nucleotides align to TRBD1. The CDR3 consists of 15 residues. Trimming at V came to 6 bases and at J to 1 base, leaving 4 bases not matched to a gene. Germline CDR1 is MDHEN and CDR2 is SYDVKM. The DNA of the CDR3 is TGTGCCAGCAGAACAGGGGGCAAAAGCAATCAGCCCCAGCATTTT. This codes for CASRTGGKSNQPQHF.

The rearrangement links TRBV27 to TRBJ2-7, with D unclear. The CDR3 extends over 13 amino acids. Germline V gene sequence: CDR1 MNHEY, CDR2 SMNVEV (reference sequence). The ends were cut back, 2 bases at V and 1 base at J, with 6 bases in the middle. The CDR3 DNA sequence: TGTGCCAGCAGTTTACATAGGTCCTACGAGCAGTACTTC. Amino acid sequence: CASSLHRSYEQYF.

This clonotype turned up a few times. The gene calls are TRBV27 and TRBJ1-5; perhaps TRBD1 as D (6 bases). Germline CDR1 and CDR2: MNHEY and SMNVEV (reference sequence). Trimming cost V 5 bases and J 7 bases, with 15 bases left between them. The CDR3 is 14 residues long. Written as DNA, the CDR3 is TGTGCCAGCAGTCTCGGGGGCGATGTCCAGCCCCAGCATTTT. As protein: CASSLGGDVQPQHF.

V and J are TRBV27 and TRBJ2-1; 11 bases line up with TRBD2. CDR1 MNHEY and CDR2 SMNVEV come from the germline V gene (reference sequence). Germline trimming cut 6 bases from V and 6 bases from J; bases unmatched to any gene: 4. This CDR3 has 14 amino acids. In nucleotides, the CDR3 is TGTGCCAGCAGATTAGCGGGGGGGTTCAATGAGCAGTTCTTC. Translation gives CASRLAGGFNEQFF.

This clonotype was detected many times. The rearrangement links TRBV2 to TRBJ1-6; D call uncertain. V was cut by 10 bases and J by 0 bases, with 7 bases left in between. The CDR3 extends over 13 amino acids. From germline, CDR1 is SNHLY and CDR2 FYNNEI. The CDR3 DNA reads as TGTGCCATCCGGAGCTCCTATAATTCACCCCTCCACTTT. It yields the protein CAIRSSYNSPLHF.